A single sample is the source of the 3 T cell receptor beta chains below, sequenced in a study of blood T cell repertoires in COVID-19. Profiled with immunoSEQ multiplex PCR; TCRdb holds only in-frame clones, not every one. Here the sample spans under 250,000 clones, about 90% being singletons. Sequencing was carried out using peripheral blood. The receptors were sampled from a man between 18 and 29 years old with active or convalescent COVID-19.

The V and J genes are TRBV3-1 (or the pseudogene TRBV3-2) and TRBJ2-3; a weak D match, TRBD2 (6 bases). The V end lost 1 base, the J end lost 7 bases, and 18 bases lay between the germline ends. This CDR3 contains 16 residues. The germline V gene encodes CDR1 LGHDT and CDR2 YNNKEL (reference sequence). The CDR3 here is CASSQGQRADGNTQYF. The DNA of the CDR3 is TGTGCCAGCAGCCAAGGCCAGCGGGCCGACGGGAATACGCAGTATTTT.

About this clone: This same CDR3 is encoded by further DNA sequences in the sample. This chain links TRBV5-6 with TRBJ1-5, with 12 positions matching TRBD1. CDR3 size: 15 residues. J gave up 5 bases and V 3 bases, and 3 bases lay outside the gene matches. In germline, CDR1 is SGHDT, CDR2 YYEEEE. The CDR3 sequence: CASSSRDRGHQPQHF. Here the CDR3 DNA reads TGTGCCAGCAGCTCGAGGGACAGGGGGCATCAGCCCCAGCATTTT.

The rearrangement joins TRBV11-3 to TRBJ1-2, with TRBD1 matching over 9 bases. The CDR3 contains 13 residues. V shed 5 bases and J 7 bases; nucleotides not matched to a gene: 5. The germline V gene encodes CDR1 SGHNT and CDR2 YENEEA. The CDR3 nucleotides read TGTGCCAGCAGCGCGGACAGGGGAAGTGGCTACACCTTC. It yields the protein CASSADRGSGYTF.